The clone carrying this T cell receptor (beta chain) was recorded a few times. What it recognizes is unknown. Among the patients, none had received any treatment before thyroid surgery. Trimming cost V 7 bases and J 6 bases, with 21 bases left between them. CDR1 is LGHNT, CDR2 FRNRAP, per germline. The CDR3 has 15 residues. In the authors' workflow: The study built a papillary thyroid cancer distant-metastasis classifier from CDR3 differences across clinicopathological groups. TCRdb reprocessed the PCR reads via MiXCR. The V and J calls and clone size come from TCRdb's table, not from the authors' own analysis. The sample comprises around 27,000 clones, under 25% of which are singletons, and about 2.5% rests with the top ten. The source of the sample is a study of metastatic and nonmetastatic thyroid tumors. Study summary: From malignant and benign thyroid patients, repertoires in blood and in tumor or nodule tissue were compared.

Broader study findings: In blood and tumor, TCR beta diversity was reportedly significantly higher in malignant thyroid tumors than in benign nodules.

J is TRBJ1-2 and V is TRBV12-5; D uncertain. The specimen sequenced was blood. This sequence originates from a female donor with papillary thyroid cancer or a benign thyroid nodule (not recorded which). Some clones in this sample may be carry-over from other donors' samples. CDR3 residues: CASVKGRDLGDGYTF. The DNA of the CDR3 is TGTGCTAGTGTCAAAGGAAGGGATCTTGGCGATGGCTACACCTTC.